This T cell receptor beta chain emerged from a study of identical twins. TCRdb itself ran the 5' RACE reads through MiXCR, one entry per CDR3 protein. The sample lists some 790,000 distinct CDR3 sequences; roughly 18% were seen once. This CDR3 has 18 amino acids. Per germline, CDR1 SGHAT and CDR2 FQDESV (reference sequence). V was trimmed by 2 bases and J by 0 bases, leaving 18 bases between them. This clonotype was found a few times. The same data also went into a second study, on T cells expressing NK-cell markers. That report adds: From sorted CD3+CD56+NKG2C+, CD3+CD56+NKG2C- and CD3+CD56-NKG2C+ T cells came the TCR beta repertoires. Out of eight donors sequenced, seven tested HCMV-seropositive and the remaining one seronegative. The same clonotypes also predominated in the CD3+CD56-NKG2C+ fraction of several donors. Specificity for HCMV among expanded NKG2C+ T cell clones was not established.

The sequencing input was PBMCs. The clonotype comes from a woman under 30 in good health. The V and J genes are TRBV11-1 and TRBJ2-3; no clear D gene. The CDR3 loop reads CASSLRANPVTSTDTQYF. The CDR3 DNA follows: TGTGCCAGCAGCTTAAGAGCCAATCCCGTGACTAGCACAGATACGCAGTATTTT.